A single sample gave rise to the 28 T cell receptor beta chains below, sequenced in a study of blood T cells in healthy people across ages. A sample-barcoded 5' primer and a J-beta primer mix were used in a second PCR of roughly 7 to 12 cycles. One entry per CDR3 protein, called by TCRdb with MiXCR from the 5' RACE reads. Among fewer than 950,000 distinct CDR3 sequences listed, around 36% were seen once. The sequenced material came from blood. The receptors stem from a man between 18 and 29 years old in good health.

In the case of this clonotype: Since a much larger clone is just one base distant, this may be a read error. CDR3: CASSSLLWTRSMITEQFF. The CDR3 DNA follows: TGTGCCAGCAGTTCCCTACTCTGGACTAGGAGTATGATCACGGAGCAGTTCTTC. The chain has TRBV12-3 or TRBV12-4 and TRBJ2-1; 7 nucleotides match TRBD2. The CDR3 length is 18 residues. V shed 4 bases, J shed 10 bases, and the junction held 22 bases outside the gene matches.

A note on this clonotype: Possible read error: a much larger clone is one base away. The V and J genes are TRBV6-6 and TRBJ2-4; D possibly corresponds to TRBD2 (6 bases). CDR1 and CDR2 (germline): MNHNY, SVGAGI (reference sequence). CDR3 length equals 13 residues. Trimming took off 6 bases at V and 13 bases at J, with 19 bases between the two ends. The CDR3 DNA follows: TGTGCCAGCAGCAGGGACTTACAAGAGAGCCAGTACTTC. Translation: CASSRDLQESQYF.

V gene TRBV6-2 or TRBV6-3 combines with J gene TRBJ1-5, with D maybe TRBD1 (5 bases). Germline V gene sequence: CDR1 MNHEY, CDR2 SVGEGT. This CDR3 is built from 13 residues. Trimming removed 8 bases at V and 3 bases at J, with 11 bases between. CDR3: CASSDRSNQPQHF. CDR3 DNA: TGTGCCAGCTCCGACAGATCCAATCAGCCCCAGCATTTT.

The sample holds a few counts of this clonotype. The rearrangement uses TRBV28 and TRBJ1-1; D perhaps matches TRBD1 (5 bases). CDR3 length equals 14 residues. Germline lookup yields CDR1 MDHEN and CDR2 SYDVKM. V lost 6 bases and J 1 base, leaving 12 bases between the germline ends. CDR3 DNA sequence: TGTGCCAGCAGAACGGACATTAGGAACACTGAAGCTTTCTTT. Residues: CASRTDIRNTEAFF.

Comments on this clonotype: One junction end disagrees with the germline gene, perhaps due to a read error. The gene calls are TRBV12-3 or TRBV12-4 and TRBJ1-5; 7 positions match TRBD1. The CDR3 contains 15 residues. The CDR3 nucleotides read TGTGCCAGCAGCCAAGGGACAGAGAGCAATCAGCCCGAGCATTTT. Translated, it gives CASSQGTESNQPEHF.

This clonotype has more than one count but fewer than ten. This chain connects TRBV29-1 to TRBJ1-2, with D unclear. The CDR3 is 10 amino acids. Trimming took off 6 bases at V and 6 bases at J, with 8 bases between the two ends. The germline V gene has CDR1 SQVTM and CDR2 ANQGSEA. The CDR3 sequence is CSVGGHGYTF. Written as DNA, the CDR3 is TGCAGCGTGGGAGGACATGGCTACACCTTC. The full variable domain, completed using reference TRBV29-1 and TRBJ1-2, is SAVISQKPSRDICQRGTSLTIQCQVDSQVTMMFWYRQQPGQSLTLIATANQGSEATYESGFVIDKFPISRPNLTFSTLTVSNMSPEDSSIYLCSVGGHGYTFGSGTRLTVV.

The rearrangement links TRBV29-1 to TRBJ2-7, with D tentatively TRBD1 (6 bases). CDR1 SQVTM and CDR2 ANQGSEA come from the germline V gene. The CDR3 extends over 14 amino acids. Trimming pared 1 base from V and 7 bases from J, leaving 17 bases between. CDR3 nucleotide sequence: TGCAGCGTTGAAGTCTTGGGACACAACAATGAGCAGTACTTC. Its protein is CSVEVLGHNNEQYF.

This clonotype was seen many times. V gene TRBV12-3 or TRBV12-4 combines with J gene TRBJ1-6; TRBD1 might be the D (5 bases). V shed 2 bases and J shed 2 bases, with 7 bases lying between them. The CDR3 extends over 15 amino acids. The CDR3 spells CASSLQDTYNSPLHF. The CDR3, as DNA: TGTGCCAGCAGTTTACAGGACACCTATAATTCACCCCTCCACTTT.

This clonotype has a handful of counts. Just one base apart from a much larger clone, this may be a read error. V usage is TRBV4-3 and J usage is TRBJ2-1; D is ambiguous. CDR1 and CDR2 (germline): LGHNA, YSLEER. This CDR3 comprises 13 residues. Between the trimmed V and J ends, which lost 4 bases and 9 bases, there was a span of 13 bases. This CDR3 reads CASSRSQKGEQFF. CDR3 bases: TGCGCCAGCAGCCGCTCCCAGAAGGGTGAGCAGTTCTTC.

To note about this clonotype: The junction and the germline gene differ at one end; a read error may be behind it. The chain couples TRBV20-1 to TRBJ1-1; D possibly corresponds to TRBD1 (5 bases). The CDR3 loop spans 14 amino acids. Per germline, CDR1 DFQATT and CDR2 SNEGSKA (reference sequence). Here the CDR3 reads CSARDGDLKTEAFF. CDR3 coding DNA: TGCAGTGCTAGAGATGGGGACCTGAAGACTGAAGCTTTCTTT.

This clonotype was observed many times. This chain links TRBV12-3 or TRBV12-4 with TRBJ2-1, with D unresolved. V was pared by 7 bases and J by 5 bases, with 12 bases between. The CDR3 covers 13 residues. The CDR3 region is CASTPTLNNEQFF. Written as DNA, the CDR3 is TGTGCCAGCACACCGACTTTAAACAATGAGCAGTTCTTC.

The chain has TRBV3-1 and TRBJ2-2; D is undetermined. Per the germline V gene, CDR1 is LGHDT and CDR2 is YNNKEL (reference sequence). V shed 0 bases and J shed 3 bases, with 5 bases lying between them. There are 14 residues in the CDR3. The CDR3 nucleotides read TGTGCCAGCAGCCAAGAGCGTGACACCGGGGAGCTGTTTTTT. Residues: CASSQERDTGELFF.

This clonotype was observed a handful of times. This clone may be a read error of a much larger clone one base away. V is TRBV12-3 or TRBV12-4 and J is TRBJ2-7, with 8 bases lining up with TRBD2. J gave up 7 bases and V 1 base, and 6 bases lay outside the gene matches. This CDR3 has 14 residues. This chain's CDR3 is CASSLGRGEHEQYF. The DNA for the CDR3 is TGTGCCAGCAGTTTAGGGCGGGGGGAACATGAGCAGTACTTC.

V usage is TRBV7-9 and J usage is TRBJ2-3; tentative D call: TRBD2 (6 bases). Germline V gives CDR1 SEHNR, CDR2 FQNEAQ (reference sequence). Trimming took off 2 bases at V and 2 bases at J, with 14 bases between the two ends. This CDR3 spans 16 amino acids. Written as DNA, the CDR3 is TGTGCCAGCAGCTTACGTGCTAGCGCCATCACAGATACGCAGTATTTT. Translating it yields CASSLRASAITDTQYF.

This clonotype showed up many times. The J gene is TRBJ1-2, the V gene TRBV9; D is unclear. CDR1 and CDR2 (germline): SGDLS, YYNGEE. V was trimmed by 3 bases and J by 1 base, leaving 10 bases between them. This CDR3 has 14 amino acids. CDR3 bases: TGTGCCAGCAGCGCGGACTACCTTAACTATGGCTACACCTTC. Translation: CASSADYLNYGYTF. Drawing the rest from reference TRBV9 and TRBJ1-2, the complete variable domain is DSGVTQTPKHLITATGQRVTLRCSPRSGDLSVYWYQQSLDQGLQFLIQYYNGEERAKGNILERFSAQQFPDLHSELNLSSLELGDSALYFCASSADYLNYGYTFGSGTRLTVV.

About this clonotype: At one boundary the junction diverges from the germline segment, which might be a read error. This rearrangement joins TRBV27 to TRBJ2-4; D is undetermined. The J call is uncertain, as TRBJ2-7 better fits the DNA end. Germline V CDR1 and CDR2: MNHEY, SMNVEV (reference sequence). This CDR3 contains 14 residues. CDR3 sequence: CASRLFRYGNEQYF. For the CDR3, the DNA is TGTGCCAGCAGGTTATTCAGGTATGGGAACGAGCAGTACTTC.

The chain combines TRBV11-2 with TRBJ2-1, with D tentatively TRBD1 (5 bases). The V end lost 0 bases, the J end lost 6 bases, and 9 bases lay between the germline ends. The CDR3 is 14 amino acids. Germline CDR1 is SGHAT and CDR2 is FQNNGV. The CDR3 DNA is TGTGCCAGCAGCTTAGAGGTCCAGGGCAATGAGCAGTTCTTC. Translation: CASSLEVQGNEQFF.

A remark on this clonotype: The germline gene is not matched at one end of the junction; a read error may be the cause. The chain joins TRBV10-3 to TRBJ2-7; 9 positions match TRBD1. This CDR3 contains 13 residues. Germline V CDR1 and CDR2: ENHRY, SYGVKD. The CDR3 reads CAVSEKDRGGQYF. CDR3 coding DNA: TGTGCCGTCAGTGAGAAGGACAGGGGAGGGCAGTACTTC.

This clonotype showed up just a few times. The chain has TRBV4-3 and TRBJ2-1; 11 bases align to TRBD2. Germline CDR1 and CDR2: LGHNA and YSLEER. Germline trimming cut 0 bases from V and 6 bases from J; bases unmatched to any gene: 4. The CDR3 is 16 amino acids. CDR3 bases: TGCGCCAGCAGCCAAGATATAGCGGGGGGGTTCAATGAGCAGTTCTTC. The encoded protein is CASSQDIAGGFNEQFF.

In the case of this clonotype: At one end the junction does not follow the germline gene, possibly because of a read error. This rearrangement joins TRBV10-2 to TRBJ1-5; 8 nucleotides match TRBD1. Per the germline V gene, CDR1 is WSHSY and CDR2 is SAAADI. This CDR3 is built from 13 residues. The CDR3 DNA is TGCGACAGCAGTCGACAGGGGAATCAGCCCCAGCATTTT. Residues: CDSSRQGNQPQHF.

This chain uses TRBV29-1 with TRBJ2-5; D might be TRBD2 (5 bases). There are 14 residues in the CDR3. Germline-derived CDR1 and CDR2 are SQVTM and ANQGSEA. Trimming shortened V by 7 bases and J by 11 bases, and 26 bases separated the two germline ends. CDR3 amino acids: CSAEGPSSGYEQYF. The CDR3, as DNA: TGCAGCGCCGAGGGTCCAAGTTCTGGCTATGAGCAGTACTTC.

J is TRBJ2-3 and V is TRBV7-2; possibly TRBD2 for D (7 bases). This CDR3 has 14 residues. The ends were cut back, 8 bases at V and 1 base at J, with 13 bases in the middle. Germline V gene lookup returns CDR1 SGHTA and CDR2 FQGNSA. The CDR3, as DNA: TGTACCAGCGGGAGGGGGGACCGCACAGATACGCAGTATTTT. It encodes CTSGRGDRTDTQYF.

For this clonotype: This may be a read error, as it is one base from a much larger clone. The chain carries TRBV5-1 and TRBJ2-5; 7 bases line up with TRBD2. There are 15 residues in the CDR3. Germline trimming cut 3 bases from V and 2 bases from J; bases unmatched to any gene: 7. The germline V gene has CDR1 SGHRS and CDR2 YFSETQ. The DNA for the CDR3 is TGCGCCAGCAGCTGGCGGGAGTCACCTCAAGAGACCCAGTACTTC. As protein: CASSWRESPQETQYF.

This clonotype was picked up many times. This rearrangement joins TRBV20-1 to TRBJ2-1; 8 nucleotides agree with TRBD2. The CDR3 totals 15 residues. V dropped 0 bases and J dropped 7; count of bases not matched to a gene: 8. Germline V lookup: CDR1 DFQATT, CDR2 SNEGSKA (reference sequence). The CDR3 coding sequence is TGCAGTGCTAGAGACGCGGCGGGGGGTGGGAATGAGCAGTTCTTC. As protein: CSARDAAGGGNEQFF.

This clonotype was detected many times. The rearrangement links TRBV7-6 to TRBJ2-1, with D perhaps TRBD1 (6 bases). The CDR3 sequence is 15 residues long. Germline CDR1 SGHVS, CDR2 FNYEAQ. Trimming took 7 bases from V and 1 from J, leaving 14 bases between them. The CDR3 loop reads CASTSRGNSYNEQFF. In nucleotides, the CDR3 is TGTGCCAGCACCTCAAGGGGGAATTCCTACAATGAGCAGTTCTTC. The whole variable domain, remainder taken from reference TRBV7-6 and TRBJ2-1, is GAGVSQSPRYKVTKRGQDVALRCDPISGHVSLYWYRQALGQGPEFLTYFNYEAQQDKSGLPNDRFSAERPEGSISTLTIQRTEQRDSAMYRCASTSRGNSYNEQFFGPGTRLTVL.

The V gene is TRBV4-3, the J gene TRBJ1-5; D uncertain. CDR1 is LGHNA and CDR2 is YSLEER in the germline V gene. V was trimmed by 5 bases and J by 1 base, leaving 12 bases between them. The CDR3 runs to 15 residues. This CDR3 is CASSAETGSNQPQHF. The CDR3 DNA follows: TGCGCCAGCAGCGCAGAAACTGGCAGCAATCAGCCCCAGCATTTT.

V usage is TRBV6-5 and J usage is TRBJ2-7; D may be TRBD1 or TRBD2 (6 bases each). Trimming shortened V by 8 bases and J by 7 bases, and 18 bases separated the two germline ends. CDR3 length: 13 amino acids. Germline CDR1 and CDR2: MNHEY and SVGAGI. The CDR3 sequence is CASWGAGGEEQYF. CDR3 coding DNA: TGTGCCAGCTGGGGGGCAGGCGGGGAAGAGCAGTACTTC.

This clonotype was detected a few times. The CDR3 nucleotides are TGTGCCAGCAGCTTAGCGTCACGGGAGGACGAGCAGTACTTC. It yields the protein CASSLASREDEQYF. This chain connects TRBV7-9 to TRBJ2-7, with TRBD2 matching 7 bases. The germline V gene encodes CDR1 SEHNR and CDR2 FQNEAQ (reference sequence). J was trimmed by 5 bases and V by 0 bases; bases with no gene match: 4. There are 14 residues in the CDR3. Complete variable domain (other parts from reference TRBV7-9 and TRBJ2-7): DTGVSQNPRHKITKRGQNVTFRCDPISEHNRLYWYRQTLGQGPEFLTYFQNEAQLEKSRLLSDRFSAERPKGSFSTLEIQRTEQGDSAMYLCASSLASREDEQYFGPGTRLTVT.